The rows below give T cell receptor beta chains drawn from one sample of a study of regulatory T cells in long-lasting Graves disease. MiXCR, run by TCRdb on the multiplex PCR reads, gives a single entry per CDR3 protein. The sample has around 450,000 distinct CDR3 sequences; about 15% are singletons. A further study also used this sample, focusing on T cells in Graves' hyperthyroidism and ophthalmopathy.

The sample here was peripheral blood mononuclear cells (PBMCs), taken at new diagnosis, from a patient treated with antithyroid drugs. The receptor set was obtained from a woman aged 40 to 55 with Graves disease. CDR3s include the opening cysteine and the closing phenylalanine or tryptophan. D genes are given only for firm matches. The listing skips clone size in some rows; elsewhere it reads once, few, many or a size class.

V	D	J	size	DNA	CDR3
TRBV27	TRBD1	TRBJ1-5	-	TGTGCCAGCAGTCCTGGGACAGGGGCGACTCAGCCCCAGCATTTT	CASSPGTGATQPQHF
TRBV20-1	TRBD1	TRBJ2-7	many	TGCAGTGCTAGAGATCGTAAGGGACAGGGGACCTACGAGCAGTACTTC	CSARDRKGQGTYEQYF
TRBV24-1	-	TRBJ2-2	many	TGTGCCACCAGTGGTTTAGAGTCCGGGGAGCTGTTTTTT	CATSGLESGELFF
TRBV28	-	TRBJ2-3	-	TGTGCCAGCAGTTTATTAAAGGATACGCAGTATTTT	CASSLLKDTQYF
TRBV6-5	-	TRBJ2-7	many	TGTGCCAGCAGTTACACAGAAAGGACAGATTCCTACGAGCAGTACTTC	CASSYTERTDSYEQYF
TRBV28	TRBD2	TRBJ2-7	many	TGTGCCAGCAGTTCACGTCCCGGGACTAGCGGGAGGGCTAGGGAGCAGTACTTC	CASSSRPGTSGRAREQYF
TRBV28	-	TRBJ2-1	few	TGTGCCAGCAGTTTTACCAGGGGTTTGTACAATGAGCAGTTCTTC	CASSFTRGLYNEQFF
TRBV27	-	TRBJ2-2	many	TGTGCCAGCAGTTTACAGGTGGACACCGGGGAGCTGTTTTTT	CASSLQVDTGELFF
TRBV7-8	-	TRBJ1-1	many	TGTGCCAGCAGCTTTTCCAATCGGGACCGCACTGAAGCTTTCTTT	CASSFSNRDRTEAFF
TRBV5-4	TRBD2	TRBJ2-7	-	TGTGCCAGCAGCTTTCGACTAGCTGCTATCTCCTACGAGCAGTACTTC	CASSFRLAAISYEQYF
TRBV20-1	TRBD2	TRBJ2-3	-	TGCAGTGCTCAGGGGACTAGCGGGAGGTTGAGGAGCGCAGATACGCAGTATTTT	CSAQGTSGRLRSADTQYF
TRBV18	-	TRBJ2-1	many	TGTGCCAGCTCACCTAAGGTAGGGGGCAATGAGCAGTTCTTC	CASSPKVGGNEQFF
TRBV28	-	TRBJ2-3	many	TGTGCCAGCAGATTTGAGACAGATACGCAGTATTTT	CASRFETDTQYF
TRBV10-3	-	TRBJ1-2	few	TGTGCCATCAGTGAACCAGGGGCGCTGGGCTGCACCTTC	CAISEPGALGCTF
TRBV28	-	TRBJ2-1	-	TGTGCCAGCAGTTTAGAGGGGCGGGATTATGTGAATGAGCAGTTCTTC	CASSLEGRDYVNEQFF
TRBV28	-	TRBJ2-7	many	TGTGCCAGCAGTTTAGTGCTCTTCCGGGGCTACGAGCAGTACTTC	CASSLVLFRGYEQYF
TRBV27	-	TRBJ2-1	many	TGTGCCAGCTCCGAAACCGCGCTCTACAATGAGCAGTTCTTC	CASSETALYNEQFF
TRBV10-1	TRBD1	TRBJ2-1	-	TGCGCCAGCAGTGACCCCGGGACAGAGCCCTACAATGAGCAGTTCTTC	CASSDPGTEPYNEQFF
TRBV2	-	TRBJ2-4	-	TGTACCAGCAACCCCCTCCTGGGGGCGGGGAACATTCAGTACTTC	CTSNPLLGAGNIQYF
TRBV2	-	TRBJ2-3	many	TGTGCCAGCAGTGGACTGGGCACAGATACGCAGTATTTT	CASSGLGTDTQYF
TRBV20-1	-	TRBJ2-1	many	TGCAGTGCTGGGACGGGATACAATGAGCAGTTCTTC	CSAGTGYNEQFF
TRBV4-1	-	TRBJ2-5	few	TGCGCCAGCAGCCCAAGGGGAGAACAAGAGACCCAGTACTTC	CASSPRGEQETQYF
TRBV30	TRBD2	TRBJ2-2	many	TGTGCCTGGAGTGGTCGGGGGGACACCGGGGAGCTGTTTTTT	CAWSGRGDTGELFF
TRBV20-1	TRBD2	TRBJ2-1	-	TGCAGTGCTAGACCCCCCGGGGAGGGCGATGAGCAGTTCTTC	CSARPPGEGDEQFF
TRBV12-3/TRBV12-4	-	TRBJ1-3	many	TGTGCCTCCACCTACTCTGGAAACACCATATATTTT	CASTYSGNTIYF
TRBV2	TRBD1	TRBJ1-2	-	TGTGCCAGCAGCCCTAGGGGGGACAGGGAAGACTATGGCTACACCTTC	CASSPRGDREDYGYTF
TRBV2	-	TRBJ1-1	many	TGTGCCAGCAGGGGGCCTGAAGCTTTCTTT	CASRGPEAFF
TRBV5-1	-	TRBJ2-1	-	TGCGCCAGCAGACTTACTCCGGTACAGCTTTACAATGAGCAGTTCTTC	CASRLTPVQLYNEQFF
TRBV20-1	TRBD2	TRBJ2-7	once	TGCAGTGCTAGCGGGAGGCCCGCCTACGAGCAGTACTTC	CSASGRPAYEQYF
TRBV10-1	-	TRBJ2-1	-	TGCGCCAGCAGTGGTGGGGCGGGCCTCAATGAGCAGTTCTTC	CASSGGAGLNEQFF
TRBV19	TRBD1	TRBJ1-2	many	TGTGCCAGTAACCATCGGGGTGGACAGGGTTTGGATGGCTACACCTTC	CASNHRGGQGLDGYTF